Detailed here is one T cell receptor beta chain. The data were obtained in a study of blood T cell repertoires in COVID-19. Study details: From T cells, B-cell-depleted T cells, or PBMCs came the material, which was cDNA or gDNA.

Repertoires were generated with immunoSEQ multiplex PCR, while TCRdb's copy carries only in-frame clones and drops some. This table has about 14,000 clones, roughly four fifths appearing once. Deletions cut 3 bases from V and 2 bases from J, with 7 bases between. CDR1 LNHDA and CDR2 SQIVND come from the germline V gene (reference sequence). The CDR3 contains 13 residues. The sequencing sample was made of peripheral blood. The chain carries TRBV19 and TRBJ2-5; D is ambiguous. The receptor was isolated from an elderly man with active or convalescent COVID-19. CDR3 in amino acids: CASSIGSQETQYF. CDR3 DNA: TGTGCCAGTAGTATTGGTAGTCAAGAGACCCAGTACTTC.